This T cell receptor (beta chain) was sequenced for a study of cytomegalovirus exposure and HLA in healthy donors. Germline loops: CDR1 MNHNS, CDR2 SASEGT. The CDR3 has 14 residues. The V and J ends lost 7 bases and 2 bases, in that order; junction bases with no gene match: 4. Remarks on this clone: Its specificity is not known.

The PCR made use of 60 Vbeta and 13 Jbeta primers. Some clones are missing from TCRdb's copy, which holds only in-frame ones; the method was immunoSEQ multiplex PCR. The data hold about 61,000 clones, with over 75% observed a single time. Broader study findings: Being productive about 87% or about 30% of the time was typical of most TCR beta V segments in an earlier analysis.

This clonotype originated in a young man in good health and CMV-seronegative. Sequencing used PBMCs. This chain connects TRBV6-1 to TRBJ2-1; 8 bases line up with TRBD2. CDR3 amino acids: CASKVGGAYNEQFF. DNA of the CDR3: TGTGCCAGCAAAGTCGGGGGGGCCTACAATGAGCAGTTCTTC.